The 16 T cell receptor beta chains reported below all come from one sample, sequenced in a study of regulatory T cells in long-lasting Graves disease. TCR beta libraries were built with iRepertoire HTBI primers and Arm-PCR of CDR3 regions. Each CDR3 protein gets one entry after TCRdb re-called the multiplex PCR reads with MiXCR. The repertoire has 300,000 to 400,000 distinct CDR3 sequences, about 14% of them found once; the top ten carry approximately 21%. Time point reported: newly diagnosed GD, antithyroid drugs for less than 3 months. PBMC RNA was the source of the TCR library. The sample consisted of peripheral blood mononuclear cells (PBMCs), taken at new diagnosis, from a patient treated with antithyroid drugs. The receptors here all came from a female donor with Graves disease.

This clonotype has a count of ten or more. The chain combines TRBV20-1 with TRBJ1-1; the match to TRBD1 covers 9 bases. Unmatched junction bases numbered 7, after V lost 4 bases and J lost 7 bases. Germline CDR1 reads DFQATT; CDR2 reads SNEGSKA (reference sequence). There are 13 residues in the CDR3. Written as DNA, the CDR3 is TGCAGTGCTATTGGGACAGGGTACAGTGAAGCTTTCTTT. This translates into CSAIGTGYSEAFF.

This clonotype was counted many times. The CDR3 DNA reads as TGCAGTGCTCTGACAGGCACAGATACGCAGTATTTT. This translates into CSALTGTDTQYF. The chain carries TRBV20-1 and TRBJ2-3, with D possibly being TRBD1 (5 bases). Trimming took off 5 bases at V and 1 base at J, with 7 bases between the two ends. The germline gives CDR1 DFQATT, CDR2 SNEGSKA (reference sequence). The CDR3 extends over 12 amino acids.

In its sample, this clonotype was seen many times. The V and J genes are TRBV2 and TRBJ2-1, with no clear D. The CDR3 consists of 12 residues. CDR1 is SNHLY and CDR2 is FYNNEI in the germline V gene. V was shortened by 2 bases and J by 7 bases, with 6 bases between the two germline ends. The CDR3: CASSESQNEQFF. The DNA for the CDR3 is TGTGCCAGCAGTGAAAGCCAGAATGAGCAGTTCTTC.

The sample holds many counts of this clonotype. The chain carries TRBV20-1 and TRBJ2-3; 9 bases fit TRBD2. The CDR3 runs 15 residues. J gave up 1 base and V 6 bases, and 8 bases lay outside the gene matches. CDR1 is DFQATT and CDR2 is SNEGSKA in the germline V gene (reference sequence). The CDR3 sequence is CSAEHSGGGTDTQYF. CDR3 sequence (DNA): TGCAGTGCGGAACATAGCGGGGGAGGCACAGATACGCAGTATTTT.

This clonotype has ten or more counts. This chain uses TRBV5-6 with TRBJ1-2; 7 nucleotides match TRBD1. The CDR3 has 16 residues. CDR1 SGHDT and CDR2 YYEEEE come from the germline V gene. The V segment lost 4 bases and the J segment 4 bases; nucleotides outside the gene matches: 13. The CDR3, as DNA: TGTGCCAGCAGCGTGAAGTACAGGGGCAACCTCTATGGCTACACCTTC. Its protein product is CASSVKYRGNLYGYTF.

This clonotype was counted many times. The rearrangement joins TRBV10-3 to TRBJ2-7; D is ambiguous. Trimming cost V 3 bases and J 2 bases, with 5 bases left between them. CDR1 and CDR2 from the germline V gene are ENHRY and SYGVKD. This CDR3 region has 12 residues. The CDR3 nucleotides read TGTGCCATCAGTGACAGACCCTACGAGCAGTACTTC. It translates to CAISDRPYEQYF.

This clonotype was seen more than once but under ten times. The V and J genes are TRBV27 and TRBJ1-2, with TRBD1 matching 7 bases. The ends lost 0 bases at V and 5 bases at J; junction bases unmatched: 12. This CDR3 is built from 17 residues. Germline V CDR1 and CDR2: MNHEY, SMNVEV (reference sequence). The CDR3 here is CASSLSGTEEVQYGYTF. The DNA for the CDR3 is TGTGCCAGCAGTTTATCGGGGACAGAAGAAGTACAGTATGGCTACACCTTC.

This clonotype has a count of ten or more. The genes are TRBV9 and TRBJ2-2, with a weak D call TRBD1 (6 bases). The CDR3 has 17 amino acids. Germline lookup yields CDR1 SGDLS and CDR2 YYNGEE. The V end lost 2 bases, the J end lost 4 bases, and 18 bases lay between the germline ends. The CDR3 region is CASSVGGTPHPTGELFF. The CDR3 DNA reads as TGTGCCAGCAGCGTGGGTGGGACACCCCACCCCACCGGGGAGCTGTTTTTT.

This clonotype was seen only a few times. The chain joins TRBV9 to TRBJ2-7; TRBD1 is a possible D gene (8 bases). V lost 4 bases and J 9 bases, leaving 14 bases between the germline ends. The CDR3 has 12 residues. Looked up from germline, CDR1 is SGDLS and CDR2 is YYNGEE. CDR3 sequence: CASSRGGTGQYF. DNA of the CDR3: TGTGCCAGCAGCCGGGGAGGGACAGGGCAGTACTTC.

In its sample, this clonotype was seen many times. CDR3 region: CASSIGQALAREQYF. The CDR3 DNA reads TGTGCCAGCAGTATTGGACAGGCCTTAGCGCGCGAGCAGTACTTC. The chain links TRBV27 to TRBJ2-7; 7 bases line up with TRBD1. CDR1 and CDR2 (germline): MNHEY, SMNVEV (reference sequence). The CDR3 extends over 15 amino acids. The J segment lost 6 bases and the V segment lost 5 bases, leaving 13 bases of the junction unmatched.

The table lists this clonotype with many counts. The chain has TRBV6-1 and TRBJ1-2; no firm D call. This CDR3 region has 13 residues. Trimming stripped 10 bases from V and 9 bases from J, with 21 bases between. The germline V gene has CDR1 MNHNS and CDR2 SASEGT. DNA of the CDR3: TGTGCCATACGAAAAAGCCCCCCGGCGAGCTACACCTTC. As protein: CAIRKSPPASYTF.

This clonotype was detected ten times or more. This chain connects TRBV6-1 to TRBJ2-7, with D possibly matching TRBD2 (5 bases). This CDR3 is 13 amino acids long. V was trimmed by 6 bases and J by 6 bases, leaving 15 bases between them. Germline-derived CDR1 and CDR2 are MNHNS and SASEGT. Here the CDR3 reads CASSPRTSVEQYF. The CDR3 coding sequence is TGTGCCAGCAGCCCGAGGACTTCGGTCGAGCAGTACTTC.

This clonotype was seen more than once but under ten times. The gene calls are TRBV7-3 and TRBJ2-3; TRBD1 or TRBD2 may be the D gene (5 bases each). This CDR3 has 14 amino acids. The V and J ends lost 6 bases and 5 bases respectively, with 15 bases between them. Looked up from germline, CDR1 is SGHTA and CDR2 is FQGTGA. The CDR3 DNA follows: TGTGCCAGCAGATTCCAGGGTGGGGGAGATACGCAGTATTTT. Protein product: CASRFQGGGDTQYF.

Ten or more counts support this clonotype. V gene TRBV6-4 combines with J gene TRBJ2-7; the D is unclear. The V end was cut by 5 bases, the J end by 3 bases, with 17 bases between. This CDR3 contains 15 residues. Germline CDR1 MRHNA, CDR2 SNTAGT. CDR3 bases: TGTGCCAGCAGTACGTATGGTTCGGAATTCTACGAGCAGTACTTC. Amino acids: CASSTYGSEFYEQYF.

This clonotype appeared many times. The chain carries TRBV11-1 and TRBJ1-1; D might be TRBD1 (6 bases). The CDR3 loop spans 11 amino acids. Germline V gives CDR1 SGHAT, CDR2 FQDESV (reference sequence). The V end lost 3 bases, the J end lost 9 bases, and 8 bases lay between the germline ends. CDR3 protein: CASSFRGKAFF. The CDR3 coding sequence is TGTGCCAGCAGCTTCAGGGGTAAAGCTTTCTTT.

This clonotype appeared once. The CDR3 DNA follows: TGTGCCAGCAGTTTAGCCGGGTCTAGGAACGAGCAGTACTTC. Translation gives CASSLAGSRNEQYF. This sequence joins TRBV28 and TRBJ2-7; no definite D call. Germline V gives CDR1 MDHEN, CDR2 SYDVKM. V dropped 2 bases and J dropped 5 bases, with 13 bases sitting between them. The CDR3 length is 14 residues. The whole variable domain, filled in from reference TRBV28 and TRBJ2-7, reads DVKVTQSSRYLVKRTGEKVFLECVQDMDHENMFWYRQDPGLGLRLIYFSYDVKMKEKGDIPEGYSVSREKKERFSLILESASTNQTSMYLCASSLAGSRNEQYFGPGTRLTVT.